The clone carrying this TCR beta chain was detected once. The DNA is omitted, as the CDR3 cannot be located on it reliably, and the CDR3 follows TCRdb's listing. Primers included in the PCR were 60 Vbeta and 13 Jbeta primers. TCRdb's copy holds only in-frame clones and misses some; the assay was immunoSEQ multiplex PCR. Among about 170,000 clones listed, approximately 73% were seen once. Germline CDR1 DFQATT, CDR2 SNEGSKA (reference sequence). The CDR3 comprises 10 residues, both ends counted. The source of the sample is a study of cytomegalovirus exposure and HLA in healthy donors. This clonotype originated in a woman aged 18 to 35 in good health and CMV-seropositive. The chain carries TRBV20-1 and TRBJ2-7; the table's D gene call, TRBD1, was not cross checked with the DNA. Sequencing input: PBMCs. CDR3 sequence reads: CSILATEQYF.